The 21 T cell receptor beta chains presented below share a single source sample, sequenced in a study of blood T cell repertoires in COVID-19. TCRdb keeps only in-frame clones here, not all; method: immunoSEQ multiplex PCR. Here the sample spans approximately 200,000 clones, around nine tenths being singletons. The material sequenced was peripheral blood. The receptors were sampled from a man between 60 and 75 years old who had recovered from COVID-19.

J is TRBJ2-7 and V is TRBV28; TRBD1 is a possible D gene (6 bases). The CDR3 consists of 11 residues. The ends were cut back, 5 bases at V and 12 bases at J, with 14 bases in the middle. Germline V CDR1 and CDR2: MDHEN, SYDVKM. The CDR3 protein is CASSQGQLRYF. The CDR3, as DNA: TGTGCCAGCAGTCAAGGACAGCTCAGGTACTTC.

V gene TRBV18 combines with J gene TRBJ1-1; D is undetermined. Trimming left V 6 bases short and J 5 bases short, with 19 bases between. There are 15 residues in the CDR3. Per the germline V gene, CDR1 is KGHSH and CDR2 is LQKENI. The CDR3 sequence is CASSRNQEGGTEAFF. For the CDR3, the DNA is TGTGCCAGCTCTCGGAACCAGGAGGGAGGGACTGAAGCTTTCTTT.

The V gene is TRBV19, the J gene TRBJ1-6; D gene uncertain. V was clipped by 1 base and J by 3 bases, with 10 bases between them. In germline, CDR1 is LNHDA, CDR2 SQIVND (reference sequence). There are 16 residues in the CDR3. CDR3 nucleotides: TGTGCCAGTAGTATAGTTTCCGGGAGCTATAATTCACCCCTCCACTTT. Amino acid sequence: CASSIVSGSYNSPLHF.

In DNA, the CDR3 is TGTGCCAGCAGTGAAGTCCACTGGGGGGACTATGGCTACACCTTC. It codes for CASSEVHWGDYGYTF. J is TRBJ1-2 and V is TRBV2, with a possible D match to TRBD1 (5 bases). The CDR3 covers 15 residues. Germline V gives CDR1 SNHLY, CDR2 FYNNEI. V lost 1 base to trimming and J lost 3 bases, with 12 bases between them. Full variable domain (remainder filled in from reference TRBV2 and TRBJ1-2): EPEVTQTPSHQVTQMGQEVILRCVPISNHLYFYWYRQILGQKVEFLVSFYNNEISEKSEIFDDQFSVERPDGSNFTLKIRSTKLEDSAMYFCASSEVHWGDYGYTFGSGTRLTVV.

The V gene is TRBV5-1, the J gene TRBJ2-7, with 10 bases lining up with TRBD1. This CDR3 has 17 residues. Germline CDR1 is SGHRS and CDR2 is YFSETQ. V was pared by 1 base and J by 5 bases, with 12 bases of the junction left unmatched. The DNA of the CDR3 is TGCGCCAGCAGCTTGAATCCCCCGACAGGGGGCCTGAACGAGCAGTACTTC. Amino acid sequence: CASSLNPPTGGLNEQYF.

The rearrangement links TRBV5-1 to TRBJ2-5, with 13 positions matching TRBD2. J gave up 5 bases and V 5 bases, and 9 bases lay outside the gene matches. Germline V gene sequence: CDR1 SGHRS, CDR2 YFSETQ. The CDR3 covers 16 residues. The CDR3: CASRRLAGGREETQYF. Here the CDR3 DNA reads TGCGCCAGCAGACGACTAGCGGGAGGTAGGGAGGAGACCCAGTACTTC.

This chain joins TRBV7-3 and TRBJ2-1; 10 bases match TRBD2. This CDR3 is 19 amino acids long. CDR1 and CDR2 from the germline V gene are SGHTA and FQGTGA. The J segment lost 8 bases and the V segment lost 2 bases, leaving 18 bases of the junction unmatched. CDR3 sequence (DNA): TGTGCCAGCAGCTTAGGAATATCTACCGTGCCTAGCGGGAGCCATGAGCAGTTCTTC. This gives the protein CASSLGISTVPSGSHEQFF.

Only a few counts were recorded for this clone. This sequence joins TRBV9 and TRBJ1-2, with D possibly being TRBD1 (5 bases). The CDR3 runs to 16 residues. The V gene's germline CDR1 is SGDLS and CDR2 YYNGEE. V gave up 2 bases and J gave up 0 bases, with 14 bases separating them. CDR3 in amino acids: CASSVGLMGPNYGYTF. The CDR3 coding sequence is TGTGCCAGCAGCGTTGGGTTGATGGGGCCTAACTATGGCTACACCTTC.

The chain links TRBV9 to TRBJ1-6; possibly TRBD1 for D (6 bases). Germline V gene sequence: CDR1 SGDLS, CDR2 YYNGEE. This CDR3 contains 15 residues. Trimming shortened V by 4 bases and J by 8 bases, and 16 bases separated the two germline ends. The CDR3 DNA is TGTGCCAGCAGCTCTACGACAGGATTGGATTCACCCCTCCACTTT. As protein: CASSSTTGLDSPLHF.

The J gene is TRBJ2-3, the V gene TRBV7-2; 12 positions match TRBD2. J lost 1 base, V lost 2 bases, and 7 bases had no gene match. The germline V gene has CDR1 SGHTA and CDR2 FQGNSA. The CDR3 contains 18 residues. The CDR3, as DNA: TGTGCCAGCAGCTTACTAGCGGGAGGGCCTCTCGGCACAGATACGCAGTATTTT. As protein: CASSLLAGGPLGTDTQYF.

The chain has TRBV27 and TRBJ1-2, with D perhaps matching TRBD1 (6 bases). Germline V CDR1 and CDR2: MNHEY, SMNVEV (reference sequence). V was pared by 5 bases and J by 6 bases, with 16 bases between. The CDR3 has 14 amino acids. The CDR3, as DNA: TGTGCCAGCAGTCCAGAAGCGGACAGACATGGCTACACCTTC. As protein: CASSPEADRHGYTF.

CDR3 sequence (DNA): TGTGCCAGCAGCCAAGAACGAGGGACAGGGGAAGAGACCCAGTACTTC. It is translated as CASSQERGTGEETQYF. V usage is TRBV4-2 and J usage is TRBJ2-5, with 10 bases matching TRBD1. CDR3 length: 16 residues. J lost 3 bases, V lost 0 bases, and 4 bases had no gene match. Germline CDR1 LGHNA, CDR2 YNFKEQ.

This chain links TRBV30 with TRBJ1-5; D is uncertain. The V gene's germline CDR1 is GTSNPN and CDR2 SVGIG (reference sequence). CDR3 length: 12 residues. With 6 bases removed from V and 2 bases from J, the gap between germline ends came to 8 bases. In nucleotides, the CDR3 is TGTGCCTGCGGGTTCCGCAATCAGCCCCAGCATTTT. Protein product: CACGFRNQPQHF.

The CDR3 reads CASSLTSYNEQFF. CDR3 sequence (DNA): TGTGCCAGCAGCCTCACGAGTTACAATGAGCAGTTCTTC. The chain employs TRBV5-4 and TRBJ2-1; the D is unclear. V lost 4 bases, J lost 4 bases, and 9 bases lay in between. Germline V gene lookup returns CDR1 SGHNT and CDR2 YYREEE (reference sequence). This CDR3 is built from 13 residues.

The rearrangement joins TRBV6-2 or TRBV6-3 to TRBJ1-1; 7 bases are shared with TRBD1. CDR3 size: 14 residues. CDR1 and CDR2 from the germline V gene are MNHEY and SVGEGT. V lost 2 bases and J lost 5; bases outside the gene matches: 5. As DNA, the CDR3 is TGTGCCAGCAGTTACACAGGGGCGGGAACTGAAGCTTTCTTT. It codes for CASSYTGAGTEAFF.

The chain uses TRBV5-1 and TRBJ1-1; D ambiguous. This CDR3 has 14 residues. The V gene lost 2 bases and the J gene lost 0 bases, with 8 bases spanning the gap. CDR1 and CDR2 (germline): SGHRS, YFSETQ. The CDR3 is CASSLSRLNTEAFF. CDR3 sequence (DNA): TGCGCCAGCAGCTTAAGCCGATTGAACACTGAAGCTTTCTTT.

The chain's CDR3 is CASSAGTSSYNEQFF. DNA of the CDR3: TGTGCCAGCAGTGCCGGGACTAGCTCCTACAATGAGCAGTTCTTC. The chain combines TRBV6-4 with TRBJ2-1; 8 positions agree with TRBD2. J was trimmed by 0 bases and V by 4 bases; bases with no gene match: 2. From germline, CDR1 is MRHNA and CDR2 SNTAGT. This CDR3 comprises 15 residues.

The V call is TRBV11-2, the J call TRBJ1-3, with 7 bases lining up with TRBD1. CDR3 size: 15 residues. Germline loops: CDR1 SGHAT, CDR2 FQNNGV. The ends lost 5 bases at V and 2 bases at J; junction bases unmatched: 6. The CDR3 is CASSRDSVPGNTIYF. CDR3 coding DNA: TGTGCCAGCAGCCGGGACAGTGTGCCTGGAAACACCATATATTTT.

The rearrangement joins TRBV4-2 to TRBJ2-5; tentative D call: TRBD2 (5 bases). Per germline, CDR1 LGHNA and CDR2 YNFKEQ. V was pared by 2 bases and J by 5 bases, with 12 bases between. The CDR3 length is 14 residues. The CDR3 DNA reads TGTGCCAGCAGCCAAAGGAGGACGACGGAGACCCAGTACTTC. It codes for CASSQRRTTETQYF.

This clone was counted at least ten times. This chain links TRBV30 with TRBJ1-5, with a possible D match to TRBD1 (5 bases). Looked up from germline, CDR1 is GTSNPN and CDR2 is SVGIG (reference sequence). The CDR3 covers 17 residues. V lost 0 bases and J lost 6, with 21 bases in between. The CDR3 is CAWSVSLAGILGQPQHF. DNA of the CDR3: TGTGCCTGGAGTGTTTCACTAGCAGGGATTCTAGGTCAGCCCCAGCATTTT.

The chain couples TRBV30 to TRBJ1-1; 7 nucleotides agree with TRBD1. The CDR3 is 14 residues long. Germline V gene sequence: CDR1 GTSNPN, CDR2 SVGIG (reference sequence). The junction had 8 bases not matched to a gene; V was cut back by 3 bases and J by 4 bases. For the CDR3, the DNA is TGTGCCTGGAGACATTACAGGGGTGCCACTGAAGCTTTCTTT. The encoded protein is CAWRHYRGATEAFF.